This is a list of T cell receptor beta chains from one sample in a study of beta chain features in type 1 diabetes. Assay: immunoSEQ multiplex PCR; the TCRdb copy retains only in-frame clones and omits some. The sample consists of approximately 730,000 clones, 13% of them appearing once. Sequencing was done on a sample of naive CD4+ T cells from blood. These receptors were taken from a young man with type 1 diabetes. The CDR3 runs from the conserved cysteine through the conserved F or W. A D gene is named only where the DNA matches it firmly. The size field is filled for only some rows; it gives once, few, many or a size class.

J | D | V | size | CDR3 | DNA
TRBJ1-1 | . | TRBV4-1 | . | CASSPRGRTEAFF | TGCGCCAGCAGCCCCAGAGGGAGGACTGAAGCTTTCTTT
TRBJ1-1 | TRBD1 | TRBV25-1 | few | CASSGQGLNTEAFF | TGTGCCAGCAGTGGACAGGGATTGAACACTGAAGCTTTCTTT
TRBJ1-1 | . | TRBV6-1 | few | CASSVGMNTEAFF | TGTGCCAGCAGTGTCGGCATGAACACTGAAGCTTTCTTT
TRBJ2-1 | . | TRBV5-1 | few | CASSWADNEQFF | TGCGCCAGCAGTTGGGCAGACAATGAGCAGTTCTTC
TRBJ1-5 | TRBD1 | TRBV7-9 | . | CAKAMGQAYSNQPQHF | TGTGCCAAGGCAATGGGACAGGCATATAGCAATCAGCCCCAGCATTTT
TRBJ2-7 | . | TRBV7-2 | . | CASSDRRGGSEQYF | TGTGCCAGCAGCGATCGTAGGGGGGGAAGCGAGCAGTACTTC
TRBJ1-2 | . | TRBV30 | . | CAWSVEQLYGYTF | TGTGCCTGGAGTGTAGAACAGCTCTATGGCTACACCTTC
TRBJ2-1 | . | TRBV29-1 | . | CSVYPDFTSSYNEQFF | TGCAGCGTTTACCCTGATTTTACGAGCTCCTACAATGAGCAGTTCTTC
TRBJ2-5 | TRBD2 | TRBV10-3 | . | CAIRPSGGNQETQYF | TGTGCCATCAGACCTAGCGGGGGAAACCAAGAGACCCAGTACTTC
TRBJ2-5 | TRBD2 | TRBV6-5 | . | CASRTGTTQTRTQYF | TGTGCCAGCAGAACTGGGACTACCCAAACTCGGACCCAGTACTTC
TRBJ1-6 | TRBD1 | TRBV7-9 | . | CASSTTGDSPLHF | TGTGCCAGCAGCACCACAGGGGATTCACCCCTCCACTTT
TRBJ1-2 | . | TRBV7-9 | few | CASSLSLRADGYTF | TGTGCCAGCAGCTTAAGTTTAAGGGCGGACGGCTACACCTTC
TRBJ2-5 | TRBD1 | TRBV5-6 | . | CASSLKQGAQETQYF | TGTGCCAGCAGCTTGAAGCAGGGGGCGCAAGAGACCCAGTACTTC
TRBJ2-1 | . | TRBV7-8 | few | CASSLITGASGNEQFF | TGTGCCAGCAGCTTAATCACGGGGGCGTCGGGGAATGAGCAGTTCTTC
TRBJ1-6 | TRBD1 | TRBV14 | . | CASSRGTVYNSPLHF | TGTGCCAGCAGCCGGGGGACAGTCTATAATTCACCCCTCCACTTT
TRBJ2-7 | TRBD2 | TRBV29-1 | . | CSVVASGRDYLYEQYF | TGCAGCGTTGTCGCTTCTGGTCGGGACTACTTATACGAGCAGTACTTC
TRBJ1-3 | . | TRBV4-1 | few | CASSPSPGQYSGNTIYF | TGCGCCAGCAGCCCTTCACCCGGACAGTACTCTGGAAACACCATATATTTT
TRBJ1-6 | TRBD1 | TRBV6-5 | few | CALEQGALPGSPLHF | TGTGCCCTTGAACAGGGGGCCCTACCTGGTTCACCCCTCCACTTT